The clone carrying this TCR beta chain was recorded only once. This CDR3 is 13 amino acids long. The V end was cut by 4 bases, the J end by 2 bases, with 8 bases between. Looked up from germline, CDR1 is LGHDT and CDR2 is YNNKEL (reference sequence). Assignments of participants to cohorts depended upon their own reported clinical history. These data come from a study of blood T cell repertoires in COVID-19. The overall study: T cells, B-cell-depleted T cells, or PBMCs supplied cDNA or gDNA.

Assay: immunoSEQ multiplex PCR; the TCRdb copy retains only in-frame clones and omits some. The sample contains just over 300,000 clones, 90% of which appear only once. This clonotype originated in a woman aged 18-29 years with acute COVID-19. The chain uses TRBV3-1 (or the pseudogene TRBV3-2) and TRBJ1-1; D not resolved. Sample: PBMCs or T cells enriched from blood (not recorded which). The CDR3 region has the DNA TGTGCCAGCAGCCCTCCGGGTAACACTGAAGCTTTCTTT. This codes for CASSPPGNTEAFF.